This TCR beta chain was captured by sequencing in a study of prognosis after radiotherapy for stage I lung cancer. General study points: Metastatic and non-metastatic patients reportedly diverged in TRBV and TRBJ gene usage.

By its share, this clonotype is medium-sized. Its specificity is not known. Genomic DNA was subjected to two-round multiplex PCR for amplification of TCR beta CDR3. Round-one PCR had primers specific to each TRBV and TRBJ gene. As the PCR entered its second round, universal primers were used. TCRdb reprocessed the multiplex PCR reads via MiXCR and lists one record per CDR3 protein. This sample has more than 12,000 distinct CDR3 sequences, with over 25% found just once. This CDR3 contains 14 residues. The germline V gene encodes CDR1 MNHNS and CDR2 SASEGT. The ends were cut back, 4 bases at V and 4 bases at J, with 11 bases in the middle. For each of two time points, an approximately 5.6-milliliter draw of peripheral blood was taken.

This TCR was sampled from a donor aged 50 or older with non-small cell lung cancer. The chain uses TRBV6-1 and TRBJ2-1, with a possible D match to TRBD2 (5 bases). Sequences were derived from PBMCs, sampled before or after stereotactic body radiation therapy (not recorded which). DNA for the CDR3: TGTGCCAGCAGTGCTAGCCCCAATTACAATGAGCAGTTCTTC. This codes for CASSASPNYNEQFF.